This T cell receptor beta chain was recorded in a study of radiotherapy plus CTLA-4 blockade in lung cancer (dated by TCRdb to 2017 to 2018). Looking at the study overall: Objective responses occurred in approximately 19% of enrolled patients, and roughly 30% achieved disease control. Paper-wide results and their limitations: TCR clones derived from tumors expanded in peripheral blood after treatment with radiotherapy and ipilimumab. Early dynamic changes in blood T cell clones, together with increased serum interferon-beta after radiation, were reported as the strongest predictors of response.

V lost 8 bases and J lost 1 base, and the count of bases not matched to a germline gene is 9. Looking up the germline V gene (reference sequence) yields CDR1 LNHDA and CDR2 SQIVND. Its CDR3 holds 15 amino acids, cysteine through phenylalanine. Just the 45-base CDR3 DNA is kept, in frame starting at base 1. For this clone: No antigen is known for it. The sample holds no much larger clone one base away, and base qualities are not on file.

The study tested focal radiation therapy combined with CTLA-4 blockade (ipilimumab) in patients with chemo-refractory metastatic non-small-cell lung cancer. The library was built by means of the immunoSEQ multiplex PCR assay. In its TCRdb copy, this immuneACCESS table keeps in-frame sequences only and misses some clones. Where compared with another copy, unresolved V genes explain less than half of these, and the others have no known cause. Present in this sample are 86,000 or so clones, over 70% of which were seen just once. Jointly, the top ten make up approximately 3.9% of the sample. The input for sequencing was peripheral blood, taken from a patient treated with radiotherapy plus ipilimumab. This clonotype was sampled from a human donor with non-small cell lung cancer who had a partial response to radiotherapy plus ipilimumab. Some clones in this sample may be carry-over from other donors' samples. Recombination connected TRBV19 to TRBJ1-1; TRBD1 aligns with 8 central bases. The bases are TGTGCCAGTTGCCCCCCAGGACAGGGGAACACTGAAGCTTTCTTT. It translates as CASCPPGQGNTEAFF.